A single sample gave rise to the 15 T cell receptor beta chains below, sequenced in a study of CD8 T cells in Susac syndrome. The RNA, about 0.5 to 1 ug, was put through reverse transcription using random hexamers. TCRdb re-analysed the immunoSEQ multiplex PCR reads in MiXCR, keeping a single row per CDR3 protein. The repertoire holds some 77,000 distinct CDR3 sequences, approximately 94% seen once, with around 0.48% in the top ten. The sample consisted of CD4+ T cells from PBMCs. Receptors originate from a human donor with Susac syndrome.

J is TRBJ1-3 and V is TRBV12-3 or TRBV12-4; D not certain. The CDR3 length is 15 residues. The ends were cut back, 5 bases at V and 6 bases at J, with 17 bases in the middle. The CDR3 loop is CASSHNRGFPNTIYF. CDR3 nucleotide sequence: TGTGCCAGCAGTCATAATCGGGGATTCCCAAACACCATATATTTT.

The J gene is TRBJ2-1, the V gene TRBV7-2; possibly TRBD2 for D (5 bases). Germline CDR1 reads SGHTA; CDR2 reads FQGNSA. The CDR3 totals 13 residues. V was clipped by 5 bases and J by 7 bases, with 12 bases between them. The DNA for the CDR3 is TGTGCCAGCAGCATCCTAACGGGGAATGAGCAGTTCTTC. This gives the protein CASSILTGNEQFF.

The rearrangement links TRBV5-1 to TRBJ1-2; possibly TRBD1 for D (5 bases). The CDR3 runs 13 residues. Germline CDR1 SGHRS, CDR2 YFSETQ. V lost 4 bases, J lost 6 bases, and 13 bases lay in between. CDR3 nucleotide sequence: TGCGCCAGCAGCCCCGACAGTACCGATGGCTACACCTTC. It encodes CASSPDSTDGYTF.

CDR3 in amino acids: CSALRGPRTYEQYF. The CDR3 DNA reads TGCAGTGCTCTCAGGGGCCCCAGGACCTACGAGCAGTACTTC. This chain links TRBV20-1 with TRBJ2-7; TRBD1 is a possible D gene (6 bases). Trimming took 5 bases from V and 2 from J, leaving 16 bases between them. The CDR3 totals 14 residues. Per germline, CDR1 DFQATT and CDR2 SNEGSKA (reference sequence).

The gene calls are TRBV29-1 and TRBJ1-1; weak D call: TRBD1 (5 bases). CDR1 is SQVTM and CDR2 is ANQGSEA in the germline V gene. CDR3 length: 11 amino acids. V lost 2 bases and J 8 bases, leaving 9 bases between the germline ends. The CDR3 DNA follows: TGCAGCGTTGAAAAAGGGGAAGAAGCTTTCTTT. Its protein product is CSVEKGEEAFF.

This sequence joins TRBV30 and TRBJ2-1, with D possibly matching TRBD2 (6 bases). The V gene's germline CDR1 is GTSNPN and CDR2 SVGIG (reference sequence). The CDR3 consists of 12 residues. Trimming shortened V by 4 bases and J by 5 bases, and 9 bases separated the two germline ends. This CDR3 is CAWTGTHNEQFF. In nucleotides, the CDR3 is TGTGCCTGGACCGGGACTCACAATGAGCAGTTCTTC.

This clonotype was observed once. The V gene is TRBV28, the J gene TRBJ2-7; D might be TRBD2 (7 bases). The CDR3 runs to 13 residues. The V gene lost 6 bases and the J gene lost 5 bases, with 14 bases spanning the gap. Germline lookup yields CDR1 MDHEN and CDR2 SYDVKM. CDR3 protein: CASRRGGRDEQYF. CDR3 DNA sequence: TGTGCCAGCAGGAGGGGGGGAAGGGACGAGCAGTACTTC.

The J gene is TRBJ2-7, the V gene TRBV7-2; D is perhaps TRBD1 or TRBD2 (6 bases each). CDR1 and CDR2 (germline): SGHTA, FQGNSA. This CDR3 comprises 15 residues. The germline V and J ends were trimmed by 2 bases and 2 bases, with 13 bases remaining between them. CDR3 DNA: TGTGCCAGCAGCTTACGTCGGGGGCCCACCTACGAGCAGTACTTC. It translates to CASSLRRGPTYEQYF.

This chain uses TRBV4-2 with TRBJ2-5, with 11 bases identical to TRBD2. Germline loops: CDR1 LGHNA, CDR2 YNFKEQ. Unmatched junction bases numbered 4, after V lost 2 bases and J lost 5 bases. The CDR3 sequence is 15 residues long. The DNA for the CDR3 is TGTGCCAGCAGCCAAACTAGCGGGGGCGGGGAGACCCAGTACTTC. Amino acid sequence: CASSQTSGGGETQYF.

The chain uses TRBV6-5 and TRBJ2-1; perhaps TRBD2 as D (5 bases). The CDR3 is 16 amino acids. Germline lookup yields CDR1 MNHEY and CDR2 SVGAGI. The V end lost 4 bases, the J end lost 0 bases, and 13 bases lay between the germline ends. CDR3 sequence reads: CASSLIASVSYNEQFF. In DNA, the CDR3 is TGTGCCAGCAGTTTAATAGCGTCGGTCTCCTACAATGAGCAGTTCTTC.

This rearrangement joins TRBV24-1 to TRBJ2-1; D perhaps matches TRBD1 (6 bases). Germline CDR1 reads KGHDR; CDR2 reads SFDVKD. Trimming left V 4 bases short and J 8 bases short, with 8 bases between. CDR3 length: 12 amino acids. CDR3 sequence reads: CATSDEGDEQFF. The CDR3 DNA sequence: TGTGCCACCAGTGACGAGGGGGATGAGCAGTTCTTC.

The rearrangement uses TRBV20-1 and TRBJ2-5; unclear D gene. In germline, CDR1 is DFQATT, CDR2 SNEGSKA (reference sequence). This CDR3 region has 13 residues. V was clipped by 0 bases and J by 5 bases, with 10 bases between them. CDR3 amino acids: CSARDSQPETQYF. The CDR3 nucleotides read TGCAGTGCTAGAGATTCCCAGCCGGAGACCCAGTACTTC.

This chain links TRBV9 with TRBJ2-5, with D maybe TRBD1 (5 bases). Germline CDR1 SGDLS, CDR2 YYNGEE. The CDR3 consists of 15 residues. The ends were cut back, 4 bases at V and 6 bases at J, with 19 bases in the middle. CDR3 protein: CASSPSLSGIKTQYF. The CDR3 DNA sequence: TGTGCCAGCAGCCCAAGTCTCTCAGGGATAAAGACCCAGTACTTC. The entire variable domain, with the rest obtained from reference TRBV9 and TRBJ2-5, is as follows: DSGVTQTPKHLITATGQRVTLRCSPRSGDLSVYWYQQSLDQGLQFLIQYYNGEERAKGNILERFSAQQFPDLHSELNLSSLELGDSALYFCASSPSLSGIKTQYFGPGTRLLVL.

This rearrangement joins TRBV3-1 to TRBJ2-2; D is unresolved. Trimming took off 3 bases at V and 4 bases at J, with 3 bases between the two ends. Germline V CDR1 and CDR2: LGHDT, YNNKEL (reference sequence). The CDR3 spans 12 residues. The CDR3: CASSQGTGELFF. CDR3 in DNA: TGTGCCAGCAGCCAGGGCACCGGGGAGCTGTTTTTT.

The chain combines TRBV7-9 with TRBJ2-7; TRBD2 is a possible D gene (6 bases). From germline, CDR1 is SEHNR and CDR2 FQNEAQ (reference sequence). This CDR3 contains 15 residues. The germline V and J ends were trimmed by 1 base and 2 bases, with 12 bases remaining between them. CDR3 residues: CASSLGAGITYEQYF. The CDR3 nucleotides are TGTGCCAGCAGCTTAGGGGCGGGAATCACCTACGAGCAGTACTTC.